One sample yielded the 18 T cell receptor beta chains listed below, sequenced in a study of blood T cell repertoires in COVID-19. Sequencing used immunoSEQ multiplex PCR; TCRdb keeps in-frame clones, though not all of them. The sample lists roughly 74,000 clones, roughly 86% occurring once. Sequenced material: peripheral blood. The receptors come from a man between 65 and 85 years old with acute or convalescent COVID-19.

The chain combines TRBV7-8 with TRBJ2-7; 8 bases line up with TRBD1. Germline-derived CDR1 and CDR2 are SGHVS and FQNEAQ. This CDR3 is built from 13 residues. With V trimmed by 6 bases and J by 6 bases, 7 bases remained unmatched. The CDR3 DNA follows: TGTGCCAGCAGTTCGGGCAGGGGGCGCGAGCAGTACTTC. Protein sequence: CASSSGRGREQYF.

The chain couples TRBV7-2 to TRBJ1-3; D not certain. The CDR3 length is 15 residues. Between the trimmed V and J ends, which lost 1 base and 0 bases, there was a span of 7 bases. CDR1 is SGHTA, CDR2 FQGNSA, per germline. The CDR3 nucleotides read TGTGCCAGCAGCTTAGTTCCCCACTCTGGAAACACCATATATTTT. Amino acids: CASSLVPHSGNTIYF.

The chain is built from TRBV5-1 and TRBJ2-2, with 8 bases lining up with TRBD1. V lost 4 bases, J lost 0 bases, and 5 bases stayed unmatched. This CDR3 is built from 16 residues. Germline V gene data show CDR1 as SGHRS and CDR2 as YFSETQ. The CDR3 DNA reads as TGCGCCAGCAGCGGACAGGGACAGTCGAACACCGGGGAGCTGTTTTTT. Protein: CASSGQGQSNTGELFF.

This sequence joins TRBV5-1 and TRBJ1-2; TRBD1 might be the D (5 bases). The CDR3 covers 13 residues. Germline V gene data show CDR1 as SGHRS and CDR2 as YFSETQ. Trimming shortened V by 4 bases and J by 1 base, and 8 bases separated the two germline ends. The CDR3 bases are TGCGCCAGCAGCACGACAGATAACTATGGCTACACCTTC. Translation gives CASSTTDNYGYTF.

CDR3 DNA sequence: TGTGCCAGCAGTCCCGAACCCCCATCAGGGGGCAATGGCTACACCTTC. Encoded protein: CASSPEPPSGGNGYTF. This sequence joins TRBV27 and TRBJ1-2; the match to TRBD1 covers 8 bases. The J segment lost 6 bases and the V segment lost 5 bases, leaving 14 bases of the junction unmatched. Germline CDR1 reads MNHEY; CDR2 reads SMNVEV (reference sequence). CDR3 length: 16 residues.

This rearrangement joins TRBV6-6 to TRBJ1-1; the D is unclear. V was pared by 6 bases and J by 4 bases, with 15 bases between. Germline loops: CDR1 MNHNY, CDR2 SVGAGI (reference sequence). This CDR3 region has 14 residues. CDR3 in amino acids: CASRKEGEGTEAFF. Written as DNA, the CDR3 is TGTGCCAGCAGAAAGGAGGGAGAGGGCACTGAAGCTTTCTTT.

This clone showed up just a few times. The genes are TRBV19 and TRBJ1-5; D is uncertain. Germline loops: CDR1 LNHDA, CDR2 SQIVND (reference sequence). This CDR3 has 14 amino acids. V was shortened by 4 bases and J by 12 bases, with 19 bases between the two germline ends. CDR3 residues: CASSRTFDGLVQHF. CDR3 nucleotide sequence: TGTGCCAGTAGTAGGACTTTTGACGGCCTCGTCCAGCATTTT.

The V call is TRBV21-1, the J call TRBJ2-6; the table's D call, TRBD2, was not checked against the DNA. TRBV21-1 is listed as a pseudogene. The CDR3 length is 18 residues. CDR3 DNA sequence: TGTGCCAGCAGCAGACGGTGGCGGGGGCCCCCTGGGGCCAACGTCCTGACTTTC. Amino acid sequence: CASSRRWRGPPGANVLTF.

The CDR3 reads CASRSQPGQGAGYTF. CDR3 DNA sequence: TGCGCCAGCAGGTCACAGCCGGGACAGGGGGCTGGCTACACCTTC. V and J are TRBV5-1 and TRBJ1-2; TRBD1 agrees at 12 bases. In germline, CDR1 is SGHRS, CDR2 YFSETQ. J gave up 7 bases and V 5 bases, and 9 bases lay outside the gene matches. The CDR3 has 15 residues.

The V gene is TRBV7-8, the J gene TRBJ2-3, with TRBD2 identical over 7 bases. The V and J ends lost 4 bases and 3 bases, in that order; junction bases with no gene match: 7. The CDR3 consists of 15 residues. Germline V gives CDR1 SGHVS, CDR2 FQNEAQ. CDR3 DNA sequence: TGTGCCAGCAGCTCCCGGAGGGAGGGGACAGATACGCAGTATTTT. Its translation is CASSSRREGTDTQYF.

J is TRBJ2-5 and V is TRBV7-8, with TRBD2 matching 11 bases. Germline V gene lookup returns CDR1 SGHVS and CDR2 FQNEAQ. This CDR3 has 16 residues. V gave up 3 bases and J gave up 1 base; unmatched junction bases: 4. CDR3 in amino acids: CASSFASGGTQETQYF. Here the CDR3 DNA reads TGTGCCAGCAGCTTCGCTAGCGGGGGGACCCAAGAGACCCAGTACTTC.

This clone was observed once. The chain carries TRBV6-2 or TRBV6-3 and TRBJ1-2; D not resolved. CDR1 and CDR2 from the germline V gene are MNHEY and SVGEGT. The ends were cut back, 0 bases at V and 3 bases at J, with 8 bases in the middle. CDR3 length: 14 amino acids. The CDR3 is CASSYSAFYYGYTF. Here the CDR3 DNA reads TGTGCCAGCAGTTACTCTGCGTTCTACTATGGCTACACCTTC.

This chain joins TRBV28 and TRBJ1-6; 9 bases line up with TRBD1. The CDR3 contains 14 residues. V shed 7 bases, J shed 8 bases, and the junction held 6 bases outside the gene matches. Per germline, CDR1 MDHEN and CDR2 SYDVKM. The CDR3, as DNA: TGTGCCAGCAAGGAAGGGACAGGGTATTCACCCCTCCACTTT. This translates into CASKEGTGYSPLHF.

J is TRBJ1-3 and V is TRBV7-8; TRBD1 matches at 8 bases. Germline values: CDR1 SGHVS, CDR2 FQNEAQ. The CDR3 has 15 residues. V lost 4 bases and J lost 4; bases outside the gene matches: 6. CDR3 nucleotides: TGTGCCAGCAGCTCATGGGACAGGAGCGGAAACACCATATATTTT. Its translation: CASSSWDRSGNTIYF.

This clone was detected once. The chain has TRBV2 and TRBJ2-7; possibly TRBD1 for D (6 bases). Trimming shortened V by 8 bases and J by 3 bases, and 8 bases separated the two germline ends. This CDR3 comprises 11 residues. CDR1 and CDR2 from the germline V gene are SNHLY and FYNNEI. The CDR3 spells CASFRGYEQYF. CDR3 sequence (DNA): TGTGCCAGCTTCAGGGGCTACGAGCAGTACTTC.

The chain couples TRBV28 to TRBJ1-2, with TRBD1 identical over 8 bases. Germline V gene sequence: CDR1 MDHEN, CDR2 SYDVKM. This CDR3 is built from 15 residues. V gave up 4 bases and J gave up 0 bases; unmatched junction bases: 4. In DNA, the CDR3 is TGTGCCAGCAGTTCCAGGGGGCGCCCTAACTATGGCTACACCTTC. This encodes CASSSRGRPNYGYTF.

V usage is TRBV6-5 and J usage is TRBJ2-5, with D possibly being TRBD2 (5 bases). Between the trimmed V and J ends, which lost 6 bases and 5 bases, there was a span of 13 bases. Germline lookup yields CDR1 MNHEY and CDR2 SVGAGI. CDR3 length: 13 amino acids. CDR3 sequence reads: CASRMGAIETQYF. The CDR3 DNA is TGTGCCAGCAGGATGGGAGCTATTGAGACCCAGTACTTC.

This chain connects TRBV7-3 to TRBJ2-2; 11 bases are a match to TRBD1. V dropped 5 bases and J dropped 6; count of bases not matched to a gene: 2. This CDR3 comprises 14 residues. Germline assignment: CDR1 SGHTA and CDR2 FQGTGA. CDR3 sequence (DNA): TGTGCCAGCAGCCTGGGACAGGGGGCCGGGGAGCTGTTTTTT. Translating gives CASSLGQGAGELFF. Based on the CDR3 plus reference TRBV7-3 and TRBJ2-2, the full variable domain is GAGVSQTPSNKVTEKGKYVELRCDPISGHTALYWYRQSLGQGPEFLIYFQGTGAADDSGLPNDRFFAVRPEGSVSTLKIQRTERGDSAVYLCASSLGQGAGELFFGEGSRLTVL.